Listed below are T cell receptor beta chains from one sample, sequenced in a study of T cell responses to AZD1222 COVID-19 vaccine. Profiled with immunoSEQ multiplex PCR; TCRdb holds only in-frame clones, not every one. Of some 150,000 clones listed, 94% were seen once; the top ten hold around 1.3%. The source was peripheral blood, collected on day 0 of AZD1222 vaccination. The receptors derive from an adult in good health. CDR3s include the opening cysteine and the closing phenylalanine or tryptophan. The D gene is left open where the match is weak. Clone size is shown for a subset of rows, as once, few, many or a class of expanded clone.

V gene,J gene,clone size,D gene,CDR3 length,CDR3 protein,CDR3 DNA
TRBV6-2/TRBV6-3,TRBJ2-1,-,-,17,CASSLPASRGSYNEQFF,TGTGCCAGCAGTTTGCCGGCTTCCAGGGGTTCCTACAATGAGCAGTTCTTC
TRBV4-3,TRBJ1-2,-,-,15,CASSQRPPADYGYTF,TGCGCCAGCAGCCAGCGACCACCCGCGGACTATGGCTACACCTTC
TRBV11-3,TRBJ2-1,-,TRBD1,20,CASSPDVSEPDGTGVNEQFF,TGTGCCAGCAGCCCTGATGTGTCTGAGCCCGACGGGACAGGGGTCAATGAGCAGTTCTTC
TRBV18,TRBJ2-2,once,TRBD2,17,CASSPIRTSGNTGELFF,TGTGCCAGCTCACCGATAAGGACTAGCGGGAACACCGGGGAGCTGTTTTTT
TRBV29-1,TRBJ1-4,-,TRBD1,14,CSVDLTGANEKLFF,TGCAGCGTTGACTTGACAGGGGCTAATGAAAAACTGTTTTTT
TRBV5-4,TRBJ1-2,-,-,13,CASSTGTGYGYTF,TGTGCCAGCAGCACCGGGACTGGCTATGGCTACACCTTC
TRBV6-5,TRBJ1-2,-,-,15,CASSYSGVVNYGYTF,TGTGCCAGCAGTTACTCGGGTGTAGTCAACTATGGCTACACCTTC
TRBV7-9,TRBJ1-2,-,TRBD1,14,CASSLEGQGYGYTF,TGTGCCAGCAGCTTAGAGGGACAGGGCTATGGCTACACCTTC
TRBV2,TRBJ1-2,-,TRBD1,17,CASSVGGTGGILAGYTF,TGTGCCAGCAGTGTAGGTGGTACAGGGGGCATTTTAGCTGGCTACACCTTC
TRBV14,TRBJ2-1,-,-,11,CASSQEVRQFF,TGTGCCAGCAGCCAAGAGGTCCGCCAGTTCTTC
TRBV3-1/TRBV3-2,TRBJ2-2,-,-,16,CASSQVAGGNTGELFF,TGTGCCAGCAGCCAAGTTGCTGGGGGGAACACCGGGGAGCTGTTTTTT
TRBV4-3,TRBJ1-1,-,-,13,CASSQGMNTEAFF,TGCGCCAGCAGCCAAGGTATGAACACTGAAGCTTTCTTT
TRBV30,TRBJ1-6,once,-,11,CAWSRTRGLHF,TGTGCCTGGAGCCGGACAAGGGGGCTCCACTTT
TRBV6-5,TRBJ1-1,-,-,15,CASSYWGASNTEAFF,TGTGCCAGCAGTTACTGGGGGGCTTCGAACACTGAAGCTTTCTTT
TRBV10-2,TRBJ1-5,-,-,13,CASSRARRQPQHF,TGCGCCAGCAGTAGGGCCCGCCGTCAGCCCCAGCATTTT
TRBV3-1/TRBV3-2,TRBJ1-5,few,-,16,CASSQAKGVKGQPQHF,TGTGCCAGCAGCCAAGCTAAGGGCGTAAAGGGTCAGCCCCAGCATTTT
TRBV4-1,TRBJ2-1,-,-,16,CASSQLELISRDEQFF,TGCGCCAGCAGCCAGCTCGAGCTTATTAGTCGAGATGAGCAGTTCTTC
TRBV4-2,TRBJ1-2,-,TRBD1,14,CASSREGQGYGYTF,TGTGCCAGCAGCCGTGAGGGACAGGGGTATGGCTACACCTTC
TRBV5-5,TRBJ1-5,-,-,13,CASSLWGNQPQHF,TGTGCCAGCAGCTTGTGGGGGAATCAGCCCCAGCATTTT
TRBV4-3,TRBJ1-1,-,-,15,CASSQEKLGVAEAFF,TGCGCCAGCAGCCAAGAGAAGTTGGGGGTAGCTGAAGCTTTCTTT
TRBV3-1/TRBV3-2,TRBJ2-1,-,-,17,CASSPSIRGPSYNEQFF,TGTGCCAGCAGCCCCTCTATTCGCGGGCCTTCCTACAATGAGCAGTTCTTC
TRBV24-1,TRBJ2-1,-,-,13,CATSGAGSDEQFF,TGTGCCACCAGTGGGGCAGGGTCCGATGAGCAGTTCTTC
TRBV15,TRBJ1-5,-,-,15,CATSRVRMRNQPQHF,TGTGCCACCAGCAGAGTTCGGATGCGAAATCAGCCCCAGCATTTT
TRBV5-1,TRBJ1-2,-,-,15,CASSPMMGGGYGYTF,TGCGCCAGCAGCCCCATGATGGGTGGGGGATATGGCTACACCTTC
TRBV2,TRBJ1-5,-,-,14,CARGTAYSNQPQHF,TGTGCCAGGGGGACGGCCTATAGCAATCAGCCCCAGCATTTT
TRBV20-1,TRBJ2-5,-,-,11,CSASSGETQYF,TGCAGTGCTAGCAGCGGGGAGACCCAGTACTTC
TRBV7-2,TRBJ1-4,-,-,14,CASSLGVTNEKLFF,TGTGCCAGCAGTTTAGGGGTCACTAATGAAAAACTGTTTTTT
TRBV7-2,TRBJ2-2,-,-,16,CASSEMPGLYTGELFF,TGTGCCAGCAGCGAGATGCCGGGACTTTACACCGGGGAGCTGTTTTTT
TRBV19,TRBJ1-3,-,-,15,CASSIRRDAGNTIYF,TGTGCCAGTAGTATTAGGAGGGATGCAGGAAACACCATATATTTT
TRBV19,TRBJ2-1,-,TRBD1,15,CATKPGQGLYNEQFF,TGTGCCACTAAGCCGGGACAGGGGCTATACAATGAGCAGTTCTTC
TRBV7-9,TRBJ2-3,-,TRBD2,18,CASSLVGTSAEKTDTQYF,TGTGCCAGCAGCCTAGTTGGGACTAGCGCGGAGAAAACAGATACGCAGTATTTT
TRBV4-1,TRBJ1-1,-,-,13,CASSQDVRGEAFF,TGCGCCAGCAGCCAAGATGTGCGGGGTGAAGCTTTCTTT
TRBV19,TRBJ1-1,-,-,15,CASSIAGDVNTEAFF,TGTGCCAGTAGTATAGCGGGGGACGTGAACACTGAAGCTTTCTTT
TRBV5-4,TRBJ1-2,-,-,9,CASSLVYTF,TGTGCCAGCAGCTTGGTCTACACCTTC
TRBV5-1,TRBJ1-5,-,TRBD1,13,CASSQGQGEPQHF,TGCGCCAGCAGCCAGGGACAGGGGGAGCCCCAGCATTTT
TRBV3-1/TRBV3-2,TRBJ1-2,-,-,14,CASSQVAGLYGYTF,TGTGCCAGCAGCCAAGTGGCGGGGCTTTATGGCTACACCTTC
TRBV24-1,TRBJ1-5,-,-,17,CATSDPVTGNSNQPQHF,TGTGCCACCAGTGATCCAGTTACAGGGAATAGCAATCAGCCCCAGCATTTT
TRBV9,TRBJ2-5,-,-,13,CASSQEGSGTQYF,TGTGCCAGCAGCCAAGAGGGGTCGGGGACCCAGTACTTC
TRBV7-8,TRBJ2-5,-,-,14,CASSPILAPETQYF,TGTGCCAGCAGCCCAATACTAGCTCCGGAGACCCAGTACTTC
TRBV4-1,TRBJ2-1,-,-,16,CASSQGTPQGQLMQFF,TGCGCCAGCAGCCAAGGAACCCCGCAGGGTCAGCTTATGCAGTTCTTC
TRBV2,TRBJ2-3,-,-,14,CASSDPLRADTQYF,TGTGCCAGCAGTGACCCGTTGCGGGCGGATACGCAGTATTTT
TRBV9,TRBJ2-2,-,-,14,CASSVVWFSGELFF,TGTGCCAGCAGCGTAGTTTGGTTTAGCGGGGAGCTGTTTTTT
TRBV20-1,TRBJ2-2,-,-,11,CSAENTGELFF,TGCAGTGCCGAGAACACCGGGGAGCTGTTTTTT
TRBV7-9,TRBJ2-2,-,-,14,CAMEGQSNTGELFF,TGTGCCATGGAGGGGCAATCGAACACCGGGGAGCTGTTTTTT
TRBV19,TRBJ1-1,-,TRBD1,15,CASNRQTGLNTEAFF,TGTGCCAGTAACAGGCAGACAGGGCTGAACACTGAAGCTTTCTTT
TRBV27,TRBJ1-2,-,-,16,CASSMHLGSSSYGYTF,TGTGCCAGCAGTATGCATTTGGGGTCCAGTAGCTATGGCTACACCTTC
TRBV10-3,TRBJ2-4,-,TRBD2,17,CAIPGEKRGTAKNIQYF,TGTGCCATCCCCGGAGAGAAGCGGGGGACTGCCAAAAACATTCAGTACTTC
TRBV15,TRBJ1-2,-,-,17,CATSRPPRGAITYGYTF,TGTGCCACCAGCAGACCACCGCGGGGGGCGATAACCTATGGCTACACCTTC
TRBV19,TRBJ2-3,-,TRBD2,17,CASSPRRLAPSTDTQYF,TGTGCCAGTAGTCCCCGCCGACTAGCTCCTAGCACAGATACGCAGTATTTT
TRBV21-1,TRBJ1-6,-,-,16,CASSKEPESPSPPLHF,TGTGCCAGCAGCAAAGAACCGGAAAGCCCATCGCCACCCCTCCACTTT
TRBV3-1/TRBV3-2,TRBJ2-5,-,-,15,CASSQEDTFAKTQYF,TGTGCCAGCAGCCAAGAAGACACTTTCGCGAAGACCCAGTACTTC
TRBV7-9,TRBJ1-3,-,TRBD1,15,CASSLRTGSGNTIYF,TGTGCCAGCAGCTTACGGACAGGCTCTGGAAACACCATATATTTT
TRBV11-2,TRBJ2-4,-,-,15,CASSPTAGAKNIQYF,TGTGCCAGCAGCCCCACGGCCGGGGCCAAAAACATTCAGTACTTC
TRBV7-9,TRBJ1-1,-,TRBD1,14,CASSSGQGNTEAFF,TGTGCCAGCAGCTCCGGACAGGGGAACACTGAAGCTTTCTTT
TRBV7-2,TRBJ1-5,-,-,13,CASSPRHNQPQHF,TGTGCCAGCAGCCCCAGACACAATCAGCCCCAGCATTTT
TRBV29-1,TRBJ1-5,-,-,13,CSVVAGVHQPQHF,TGCAGCGTTGTAGCTGGGGTACATCAGCCCCAGCATTTT